This T cell receptor (beta chain) came from a study of T cell repertoires in cytomegalovirus infection. Study overall: Used in the study were CMV epitopes, some recently identified and HLA-C-restricted, others well-studied and HLA-B-restricted.

This CDR3 is 13 amino acids long. V was clipped by 4 bases and J by 7 bases, with 13 bases between them. The V gene's germline CDR1 is DFQATT and CDR2 SNEGSKA (reference sequence). This clonotype was detected a few times. Its antigen is still unknown. TCRdb analysed the reads with MiXCR anew, one entry per CDR3 protein. Among some 350,000 distinct CDR3 sequences listed, almost 30% were seen once. The sequences come from cultured PBMCs, collected from culture after CMV antigen stimulation. The genes are TRBV20-1 and TRBJ1-4; possibly TRBD1 for D (6 bases). This receptor was taken from a human donor in good health (CMV status not recorded). Some clones in this sample may be carry-over from other donors' samples. The CDR3 here is CSATGAGAEKLFF. CDR3 coding DNA: TGCAGTGCTACCGGGGCGGGGGCTGAAAAACTGTTTTTT.